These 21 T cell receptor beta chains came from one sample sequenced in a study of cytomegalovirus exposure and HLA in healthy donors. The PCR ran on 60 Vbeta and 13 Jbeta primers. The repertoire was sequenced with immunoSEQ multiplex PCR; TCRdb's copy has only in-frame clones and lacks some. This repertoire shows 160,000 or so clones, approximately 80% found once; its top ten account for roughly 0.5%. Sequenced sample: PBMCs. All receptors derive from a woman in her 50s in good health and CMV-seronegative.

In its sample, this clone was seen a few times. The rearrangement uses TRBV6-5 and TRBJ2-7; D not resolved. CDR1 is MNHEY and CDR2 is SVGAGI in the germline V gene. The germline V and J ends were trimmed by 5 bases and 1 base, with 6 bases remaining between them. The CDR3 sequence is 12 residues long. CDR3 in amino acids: CASSTASYEQYF. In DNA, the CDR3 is TGTGCCAGCAGTACTGCTTCCTACGAGCAGTACTTC.

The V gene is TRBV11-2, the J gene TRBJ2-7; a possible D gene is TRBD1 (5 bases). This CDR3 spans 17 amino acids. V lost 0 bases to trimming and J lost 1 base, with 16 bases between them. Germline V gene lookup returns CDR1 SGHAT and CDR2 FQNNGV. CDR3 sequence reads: CASSLDRFQGSSYEQYF. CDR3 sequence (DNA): TGTGCCAGCAGCTTAGATAGGTTCCAGGGCTCATCCTACGAGCAGTACTTC.

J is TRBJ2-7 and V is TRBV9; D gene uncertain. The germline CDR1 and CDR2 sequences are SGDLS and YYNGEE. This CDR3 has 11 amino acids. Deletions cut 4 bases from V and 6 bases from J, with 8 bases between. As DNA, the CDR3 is TGTGCCAGCAGCCCCGGCGGCGAGCAGTACTTC. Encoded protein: CASSPGGEQYF.

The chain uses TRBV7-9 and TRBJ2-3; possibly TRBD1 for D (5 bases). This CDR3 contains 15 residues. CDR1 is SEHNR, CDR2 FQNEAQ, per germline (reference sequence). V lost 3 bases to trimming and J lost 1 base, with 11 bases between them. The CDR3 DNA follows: TGTGCCAGCAGCTTCGGGCAGGGATGCACAGATACGCAGTATTTT. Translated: CASSFGQGCTDTQYF.

The DNA of the CDR3 is TGTGCCAGCAGTCCAAGGCCCTCCGCCCGCGGGAGGGCCTATGGGGCCAACGTCCTGACTTTC. Its translation is CASSPRPSARGRAYGANVLTF. The chain uses TRBV27 and TRBJ2-6, with 9 bases lining up with TRBD2. CDR1 and CDR2 (germline): MNHEY, SMNVEV (reference sequence). The CDR3 contains 21 residues. V lost 5 bases and J lost 3; bases outside the gene matches: 20.

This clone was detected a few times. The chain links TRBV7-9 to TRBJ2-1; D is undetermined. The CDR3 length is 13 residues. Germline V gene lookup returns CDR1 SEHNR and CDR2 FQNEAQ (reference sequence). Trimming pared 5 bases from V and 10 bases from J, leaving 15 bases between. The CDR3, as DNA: TGTGCCAGCAGCCCCGTCCGAATTGGCGAGCAGTTCTTC. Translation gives CASSPVRIGEQFF.

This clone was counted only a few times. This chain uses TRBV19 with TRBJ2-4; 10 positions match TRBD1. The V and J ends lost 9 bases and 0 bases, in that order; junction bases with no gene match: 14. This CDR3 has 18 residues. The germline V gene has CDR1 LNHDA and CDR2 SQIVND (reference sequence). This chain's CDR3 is CARWTGDRGILAKNIQYF. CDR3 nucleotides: TGTGCCAGGTGGACGGGGGACAGGGGAATCCTAGCCAAAAACATTCAGTACTTC.

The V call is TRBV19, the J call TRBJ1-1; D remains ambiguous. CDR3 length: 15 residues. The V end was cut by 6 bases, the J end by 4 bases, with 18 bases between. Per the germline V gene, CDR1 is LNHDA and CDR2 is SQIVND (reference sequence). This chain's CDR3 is CASSLYGVQSTEAFF. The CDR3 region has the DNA TGTGCCAGTAGCCTCTACGGGGTCCAGAGCACTGAAGCTTTCTTT.

As DNA, the CDR3 is TGCGCCAGCAGCCAAGGACAGAACACTGAAGCTTTCTTT. Amino acid sequence: CASSQGQNTEAFF. J is TRBJ1-1 and V is TRBV4-3; D is unclear. This CDR3 region has 13 residues. The ends were cut back, 1 base at V and 1 base at J, with 4 bases in the middle. The V gene's germline CDR1 is LGHNA and CDR2 YSLEER.

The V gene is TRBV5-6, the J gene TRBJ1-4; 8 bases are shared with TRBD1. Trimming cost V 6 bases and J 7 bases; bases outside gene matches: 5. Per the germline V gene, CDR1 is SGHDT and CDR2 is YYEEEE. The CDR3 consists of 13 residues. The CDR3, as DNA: TGTGCCAGCAACTTCAGGGGGCGTGAAAAACTGTTTTTT. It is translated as CASNFRGREKLFF.

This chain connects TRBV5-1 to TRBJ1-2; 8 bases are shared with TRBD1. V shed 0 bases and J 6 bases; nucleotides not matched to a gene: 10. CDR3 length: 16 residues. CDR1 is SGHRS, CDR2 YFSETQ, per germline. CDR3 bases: TGCGCCAGCAGCTTGGGAGGCCAGGGGGCTGTCGATGGCTACACCTTC. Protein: CASSLGGQGAVDGYTF.

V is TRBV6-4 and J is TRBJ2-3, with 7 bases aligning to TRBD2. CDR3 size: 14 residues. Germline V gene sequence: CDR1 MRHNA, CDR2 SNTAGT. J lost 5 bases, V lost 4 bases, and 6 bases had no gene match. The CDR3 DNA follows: TGTGCCAGCAGTGTGGGCGGGAGCGGAGATACGCAGTATTTT. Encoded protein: CASSVGGSGDTQYF.

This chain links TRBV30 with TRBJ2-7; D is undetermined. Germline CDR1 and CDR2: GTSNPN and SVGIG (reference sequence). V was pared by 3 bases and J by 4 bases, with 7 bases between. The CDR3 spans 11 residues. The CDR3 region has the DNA TGTGCCTGGAGCCCCCGGTACGAGCAGTACTTC. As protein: CAWSPRYEQYF.

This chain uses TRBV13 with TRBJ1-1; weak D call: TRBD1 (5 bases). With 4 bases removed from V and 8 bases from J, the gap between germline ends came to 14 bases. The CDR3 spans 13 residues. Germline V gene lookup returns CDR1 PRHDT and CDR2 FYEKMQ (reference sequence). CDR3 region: CASSSYMAGEAFF. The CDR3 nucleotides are TGTGCCAGCAGCTCCTATATGGCAGGGGAAGCTTTCTTT.

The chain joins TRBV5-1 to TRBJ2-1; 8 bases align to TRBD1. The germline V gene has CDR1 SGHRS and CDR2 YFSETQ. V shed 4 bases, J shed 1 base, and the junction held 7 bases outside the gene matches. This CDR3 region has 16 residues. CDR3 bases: TGCGCCAGCAGCGTTACCCAGGGGGCATCCTACAATGAGCAGTTCTTC. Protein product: CASSVTQGASYNEQFF.

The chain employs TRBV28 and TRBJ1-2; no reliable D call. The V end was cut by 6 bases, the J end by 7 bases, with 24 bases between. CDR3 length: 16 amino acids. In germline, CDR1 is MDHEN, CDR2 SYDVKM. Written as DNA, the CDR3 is TGTGCCAGCAGCCGAGTGGGTACCGGGAAGGCAAGTGGCTACACCTTC. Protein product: CASSRVGTGKASGYTF.

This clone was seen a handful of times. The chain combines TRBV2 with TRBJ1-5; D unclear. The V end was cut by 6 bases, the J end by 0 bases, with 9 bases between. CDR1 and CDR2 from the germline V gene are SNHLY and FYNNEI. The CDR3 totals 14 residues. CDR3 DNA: TGTGCCAGCAGACCACAGAATAGCAATCAGCCCCAGCATTTT. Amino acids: CASRPQNSNQPQHF.

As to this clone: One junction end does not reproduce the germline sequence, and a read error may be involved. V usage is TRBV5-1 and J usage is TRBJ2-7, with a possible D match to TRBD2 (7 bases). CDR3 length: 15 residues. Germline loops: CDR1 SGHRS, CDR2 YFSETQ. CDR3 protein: CASSLGGRESPPTHF. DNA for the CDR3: TGCGCCAGCAGCTTGGGGGGGCGGGAGTCGCCCCCGACGCACTTC.

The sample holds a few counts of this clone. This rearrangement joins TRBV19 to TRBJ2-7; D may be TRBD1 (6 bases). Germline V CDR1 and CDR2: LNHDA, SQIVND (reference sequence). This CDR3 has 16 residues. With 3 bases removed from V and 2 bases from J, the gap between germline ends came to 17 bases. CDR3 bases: TGTGCCAGTAGTATGGGGACAAGTTATTCACCCTACGAGCAGTACTTC. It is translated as CASSMGTSYSPYEQYF.

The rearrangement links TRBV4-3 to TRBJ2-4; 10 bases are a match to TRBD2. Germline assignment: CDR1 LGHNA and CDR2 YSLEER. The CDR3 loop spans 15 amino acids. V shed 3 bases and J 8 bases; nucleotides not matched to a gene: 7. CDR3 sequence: CASSQKAGGPDIQYF. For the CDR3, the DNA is TGCGCCAGCAGCCAGAAAGCGGGGGGGCCGGACATTCAGTACTTC.

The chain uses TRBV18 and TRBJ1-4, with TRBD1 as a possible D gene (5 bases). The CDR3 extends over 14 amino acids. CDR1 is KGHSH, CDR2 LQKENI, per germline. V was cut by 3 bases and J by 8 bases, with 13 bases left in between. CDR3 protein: CASSPRGVEEKLFF. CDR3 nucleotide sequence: TGTGCCAGCTCACCTCGGGGGGTTGAAGAAAAACTGTTTTTT.